Here is one TCR beta chain with its context. Its cognate antigen has yet to be identified. Within one base of it there is no much larger clone, and no base qualities were kept. The sample comes from a study of T-cell memory formation after mild COVID-19 (dated by TCRdb to the early 2020s). Concerning the study at large: TCR sequence clusters from the two donors were largely donor specific. The cohort comprised two young, previously healthy adult volunteers, one female and one male. In a couple of donors, T-cell clones that expanded and contracted after mild COVID-19 were followed by sequencing TCRalpha and TCRbeta repertoires longitudinally.

TCRdb records Illumina NovaSeq 6000 as the sequencer. Using 5'RACE with constant-segment primers, TCRalpha and TCRbeta cDNA libraries were constructed, with sample barcodes and unique molecular identifiers added in the process. Trizol reagent was used to extract RNA from every sample. The libraries were amplified in two PCR steps, and the second step added a second sample barcode and Illumina TruSeq adapters. The libraries were sequenced on an Illumina NovaSeq using 2 x 150 bp paired-end reads. In the paper's pipeline: Reads were demultiplexed and collapsed into UMI-guided consensus sequences with migec v1.2.7. Using mixcr v2.1.11, UMI consensuses were aligned to TRA and TRB V and J templates and then assembled into clonotypes. Expanded or contracted clonotypes were those called significant by both edgeR and NoisET, with noise models trained on biological replicates. edgeR calls used a false discovery rate-adjusted p below 0.01 and a log2 fold-change threshold of 1. As an exploratory analysis of dynamics, max-normalized trajectories of the 1000 most abundant clonotypes were examined by PCA with hierarchical clustering. Separately sequenced CD4+ and CD8+ repertoires were used to assign a CD4 or CD8 phenotype to each responding clone. TCRdb reprocessing: public reads trimmed at Q25 with fastp, clones called with MiXCR, in-frame beta chains kept. Rows merge per CDR3 protein into single entries with the most common DNA and genes. The V and J calls were not made by the authors but by TCRdb's processing. This sample lists some 210,000 distinct CDR3 sequences; more than 25% were detected once. The ten largest account for about an eighth of the sample.

The trim is 3 bases for V and 1 base for J, with a gap of 15 bases between the germline ends. The cysteine opens and the phenylalanine closes a CDR3 of 16 amino acids. Of all the DNA, just the CDR3 is kept, 48 bases in frame from base 1. Taken from the germline V gene, the CDR1 and CDR2 loops are SNHLY and FYNNEI. Points the paper makes about the study in general: Whether the second-wave clones peaking on day 37 were SARS-CoV-2 specific was not confirmed. Only two mild cases were covered in the study, and larger cohorts including severe cases with pre-infection samples were considered necessary. Contracting CD4+ clones were found mainly in CM and EM memory subsets, while CD8+ clones were enriched in EMRA. Some responding clones were detected in pre-infection memory, suggesting pre-existing cross-reactive memory T cells joined the SARS-CoV-2 response. Clones that contracted from day 15 to 85 showed balanced CD4/CD8 phenotypes, whereas a second wave of clones that expanded from day 15 to 37 leaned towards CD4+.

Ficoll-Paque density gradient centrifugation was used to isolate PBMCs. The clonotype originates from an adult woman who had mild COVID-19 (a few samples of this study predate the infection). The sample titles of this study are shuffled in the database, so cell type and time point are left out; the donor was told from shared clones. Sequencing used PBMCs or a T cell subset sorted from them (not recorded which). This chain is built from TRBV2 and TRBJ1-1; the best D guess is TRBD1, with 5 bases matching. The CDR3 protein: CASSEESTAWNTEAFF. The base sequence is TGTGCCAGCAGTGAGGAATCGACAGCGTGGAACACTGAAGCTTTCTTT.